This note documents a single T cell receptor beta chain sequence. Its antigen is as yet unknown. The data were taken from a study of cytomegalovirus exposure and HLA in healthy donors. Study information: Falling in the Caucasian-associated ancestry cluster were 80% to 85% of under 450 genotyped donors. General study results and limits: Presence/absence analysis assumed near-uniform sequencing depth across donors. A later analysis showed TCR association rates differing by HLA locus, peaking at DRB1 and lowest at HLA-C. One variant, a missense change in DCLRE1C, was linked in a later analysis to TCR beta V- and J-gene trimming.

With 60 Vbeta and 13 Jbeta primers, the PCR was carried out. Profiled with immunoSEQ multiplex PCR; TCRdb holds only in-frame clones, not every one. The sample lists approximately 170,000 clones, 77% occurring once. CDR1 and CDR2 (germline): MNHNS, SASEGT. V dropped 1 base and J dropped 4; count of bases not matched to a gene: 5. This CDR3 contains 15 residues. The source material was PBMCs. This TCR was sampled from a female donor in good health and CMV-seronegative. The rearrangement links TRBV6-1 to TRBJ2-3; 7 positions match TRBD2. The CDR3 nucleotides are TGTGCCAGCAGTGAAGGTAGCGGGTGGGCAGATACGCAGTATTTT. Residues: CASSEGSGWADTQYF.